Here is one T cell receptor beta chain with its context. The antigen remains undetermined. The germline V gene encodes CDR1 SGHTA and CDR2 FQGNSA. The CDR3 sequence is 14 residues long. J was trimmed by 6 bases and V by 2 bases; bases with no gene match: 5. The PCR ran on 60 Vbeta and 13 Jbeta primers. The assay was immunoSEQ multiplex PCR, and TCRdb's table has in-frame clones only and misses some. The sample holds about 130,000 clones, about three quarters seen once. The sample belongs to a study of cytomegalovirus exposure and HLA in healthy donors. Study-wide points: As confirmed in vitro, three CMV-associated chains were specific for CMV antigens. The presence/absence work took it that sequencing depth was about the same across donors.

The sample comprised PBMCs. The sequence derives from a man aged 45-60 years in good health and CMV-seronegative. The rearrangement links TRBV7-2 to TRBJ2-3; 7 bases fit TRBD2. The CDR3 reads CASSLFLADDTQYF. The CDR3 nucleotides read TGTGCCAGCAGCTTATTTCTAGCGGATGATACGCAGTATTTT.